The clone carrying this TCR beta chain has a single count. What it binds is unknown. This entry comes from a study of cytomegalovirus exposure and HLA in healthy donors. PCR primers comprised 60 Vbeta and 13 Jbeta primers. This table comes from immunoSEQ multiplex PCR, and its TCRdb copy is limited to in-frame clones, with some not included. Here the sample spans tens of thousands of clones, about 62% being singletons. Whole-study results and caveats: A later analysis found common viral pathogens apparently linked to several of the most significant clusters. In a later analysis, at a false discovery rate of 0.05, 15,000 to 20,000 TCR beta sequences were associated with HLA alleles.

This CDR3 region has 15 residues. Between the trimmed V and J ends, which lost 4 bases and 8 bases, there was a span of 18 bases. Germline V CDR1 and CDR2: SGHDT, YYEEEE. Donors were nominally healthy when sampled, though unrecorded immune exposures were likely. Source material: PBMCs. This rearrangement joins TRBV5-6 to TRBJ1-4, with D perhaps matching TRBD1 (6 bases). The receptor comes from a man aged 25-45 years in good health and CMV-seronegative. In nucleotides, the CDR3 is TGTGCCAGCAGCCGTCAGGGTTCAGGGGAAGAAAAACTGTTTTTT. It yields the protein CASSRQGSGEEKLFF.